This entry is about one TCR beta chain. The source of the sample is a study of control samples from healthy donors and cancer patients. The CDR3 runs 13 residues. CDR1 is SGHNT, CDR2 YYREEE, per germline (reference sequence). Trimming took 2 bases from V and 6 from J; bases not matched to a gene: 4. Here immunoSEQ multiplex PCR was the method, and the copy in TCRdb shows in-frame clones only, minus some. Among tens of thousands of clones listed, approximately 94% were seen once. The sequencing input was blood. This rearrangement joins TRBV5-4 to TRBJ1-2; TRBD1 agrees at 7 bases. This TCR came from a young woman in good health. The CDR3 loop reads CASSFKGADGYTF. DNA for the CDR3: TGTGCCAGCAGCTTTAAGGGGGCGGATGGCTACACCTTC.